Listed below are T cell receptor beta chains from one sample, sequenced in a study of blood T cell repertoires in COVID-19. This table comes from immunoSEQ multiplex PCR, and its TCRdb copy is limited to in-frame clones, with some not included. The sample carries roughly 60,000 clones, approximately 80% recorded once. Sequenced: peripheral blood. The receptors were gathered from a human donor in a cohort sampled during active COVID-19. CDR3s include the opening cysteine and the closing phenylalanine or tryptophan. A D gene is named only where the DNA matches it firmly. Size is stated for part of the rows, as once, few or many counts, or as a class when the clone is expanded.

NA,TRBV19,NA,TRBJ1-6,CASSIDRVWSSYNSPLHF,TGTGCCAGTAGTATAGACCGCGTATGGAGCTCCTATAATTCACCCCTCCACTTT
NA,TRBV25-1,TRBD1,TRBJ2-3,CASSPGQGTDTQYF,TGTGCCAGCAGTCCGGGACAGGGAACAGATACGCAGTATTTT
NA,TRBV11-2,TRBD2,TRBJ2-2,CASSSGTSVGTGELFF,TGTGCCAGCAGCTCCGGGACTAGCGTTGGGACCGGGGAGCTGTTTTTT
NA,TRBV27,TRBD2,TRBJ2-2,CASRRTSGAEAGELFF,TGTGCCAGCAGGCGGACTAGCGGGGCGGAAGCCGGGGAGCTGTTTTTT
NA,TRBV28,NA,TRBJ2-3,CASSYEVGISTDTQYF,TGTGCCAGCAGTTACGAAGTGGGCATTAGCACAGATACGCAGTATTTT
NA,TRBV4-1,TRBD1,TRBJ2-5,CASRDLKGTGPETQYF,TGCGCCAGCAGGGACCTTAAAGGGACAGGGCCAGAGACCCAGTACTTC
NA,TRBV2,TRBD2,TRBJ2-5,CASTGLAGETQYF,TGTGCCAGCACTGGACTAGCGGGAGAGACCCAGTACTTC
NA,TRBV5-1,TRBD2,TRBJ2-7,CASTGGLAGPYEQYF,TGCGCCAGCACCGGTGGACTAGCGGGCCCCTACGAGCAGTACTTC
NA,TRBV5-1,TRBD2,TRBJ2-3,CASSLAYLGGGKDTQYF,TGCGCCAGCAGCTTGGCCTACCTTGGGGGGGGGAAAGATACGCAGTATTTT
NA,TRBV28,NA,TRBJ2-5,CASSFGAGKETQYF,TGTGCCAGCAGTTTTGGCGCGGGCAAAGAGACCCAGTACTTC
NA,TRBV10-2,NA,TRBJ2-7,CASSGGRREQYF,TGCGCCAGCAGTGGGGGGCGGCGCGAGCAGTACTTC
NA,TRBV4-2,NA,TRBJ2-2,CASSQHADSRNTGELFF,TGTGCCAGCAGCCAACATGCGGACAGTAGGAACACCGGGGAGCTGTTTTTT
NA,TRBV14,NA,TRBJ1-4,CASSVGGREKLFF,TGTGCCAGCAGCGTCGGGGGTCGTGAAAAACTGTTTTTT
NA,TRBV30,TRBD2,TRBJ2-1,CAWTRSGGAHEQFF,TGTGCCTGGACCCGTAGCGGGGGGGCCCATGAGCAGTTCTTC
NA,TRBV3-1/TRBV3-2,NA,TRBJ2-7,CASSLNTYEQYF,TGTGCCAGCAGCCTTAACACCTACGAGCAGTACTTC
NA,TRBV5-6,TRBD1,TRBJ1-3,CASSRRGTGNTIYF,TGTGCCAGCAGCCGCAGGGGGACTGGAAACACCATATATTTT
NA,TRBV14,TRBD1,TRBJ2-6,CASSSTRQGGFGNAGANVLTF,TGTGCCAGCAGCTCAACACGACAGGGTGGGTTTGGGAACGCTGGGGCCAACGTCCTGACTTTC
NA,TRBV6-2/TRBV6-3,TRBD1,TRBJ2-7,CASSTDRETYEQYF,TGTGCCAGCAGTACGGACAGGGAAACCTACGAGCAGTACTTC
once,TRBV19,NA,TRBJ1-5,CASSGGTSNQPQHF,TGTGCCAGTAGTGGGGGGACCAGCAATCAGCCCCAGCATTTT
NA,TRBV7-3,NA,TRBJ2-2,CASSLRVPGELFF,TGTGCCAGCAGCTTGCGCGTTCCCGGGGAGCTGTTTTTT
NA,TRBV7-2,TRBD1,TRBJ1-2,CASSYRGHGYTF,TGTGCCAGCAGCTACAGGGGGCATGGCTACACCTTC
NA,TRBV19,TRBD1,TRBJ2-1,CASSRQGSERNEQFF,TGTGCCAGTAGTCGACAGGGATCGGAACGAAATGAGCAGTTCTTC
NA,TRBV5-4,TRBD1,TRBJ1-2,CASSPGQGLGYGYTF,TGTGCCAGCAGCCCTGGACAGGGATTGGGATATGGCTACACCTTC
once,TRBV9,TRBD2,TRBJ2-5,CASSVGAQQGGETQYF,TGTGCCAGCAGCGTAGGGGCTCAGCAGGGAGGGGAGACCCAGTACTTC
NA,TRBV23-1,NA,TRBJ1-5,CASSQSGRDQPQHF,TGCGCCAGCAGTCAATCGGGGAGGGATCAGCCCCAGCATTTT
many,TRBV18,TRBD2,TRBJ2-1,CASSPTSGGGNEQFF,TGTGCCAGCTCACCGACTAGCGGGGGGGGCAATGAGCAGTTCTTC
NA,TRBV6-2/TRBV6-3,NA,TRBJ2-2,CASSHDRNTGELFF,TGTGCCAGCAGTCACGACAGGAACACCGGGGAGCTGTTTTTT
NA,TRBV27,NA,TRBJ1-5,CASSLFDSAPQHF,TGTGCCAGCAGTTTATTTGACAGTGCGCCCCAGCATTTT
NA,TRBV10-3,NA,TRBJ1-5,CAISDYQGGQPQHF,TGTGCCATCAGTGATTACCAGGGAGGTCAGCCCCAGCATTTT
NA,TRBV11-2,TRBD2,TRBJ2-1,CASSLGASGSGVSEQFF,TGTGCCAGCAGCTTAGGTGCTAGCGGGAGTGGGGTAAGTGAGCAGTTCTTC
NA,TRBV2,TRBD2,TRBJ2-1,CASSFPGLAGTYNEQFF,TGTGCCAGCAGCTTCCCGGGACTAGCGGGAACCTACAATGAGCAGTTCTTC
few,TRBV11-3,TRBD1,TRBJ2-1,CASSGADREGRNEQFF,TGTGCCAGCAGCGGAGCAGACAGGGAAGGAAGAAATGAGCAGTTCTTC
NA,TRBV21-1,NA,TRBJ2-3,CASTDTSRSTDTQYF,TGTGCCAGCACCGATACTAGCAGATCCACAGATACGCAGTATTTT
NA,TRBV5-1,TRBD2,TRBJ2-3,CASSSGIAGGPDTQYF,TGCGCCAGCAGCTCCGGAATAGCGGGAGGGCCGGATACGCAGTATTTT
NA,TRBV29-1,NA,TRBJ1-1,CSVEIGKRGTRSFF,TGCAGCGTTGAGATAGGGAAAAGGGGGACGCGATCTTTCTTT
NA,TRBV14,NA,TRBJ1-3,CASSQVEYTIYF,TGTGCCAGCAGCCAAGTAGAGTACACCATATATTTT
NA,TRBV3-1/TRBV3-2,TRBD2,TRBJ2-5,CASSRNSGTKETQYF,TGTGCCAGCAGCCGGAATAGCGGGACAAAAGAGACCCAGTACTTC
NA,TRBV7-9,NA,TRBJ1-1,CASSWHTEAFF,TGTGCCAGCAGCTGGCACACTGAAGCTTTCTTT
NA,TRBV6-2/TRBV6-3,TRBD1,TRBJ1-2,CASSYAPGQVNYGYTF,TGTGCCAGCAGTTACGCCCCGGGACAGGTTAACTATGGCTACACCTTC
NA,TRBV7-9,NA,TRBJ2-7,CASSLAPVGEQYF,TGTGCCAGCAGCTTAGCCCCGGTCGGGGAGCAGTACTTC
NA,TRBV12-3/TRBV12-4,NA,TRBJ1-1,CASSFGSAEAFF,TGTGCCAGCAGTTTCGGGAGCGCTGAAGCTTTCTTT
NA,TRBV11-2,TRBD1,TRBJ1-1,CASSLGTGRTEAFF,TGTGCCAGCAGCTTAGGGACAGGAAGGACTGAAGCTTTCTTT
NA,TRBV3-1/TRBV3-2,NA,TRBJ2-5,CASSPMARQETQYF,TGTGCCAGCAGCCCTATGGCCAGGCAAGAGACCCAGTACTTC
NA,TRBV25-1,NA,TRBJ2-7,CASSASLGQYF,TGTGCCAGCAGTGCCTCCCTAGGGCAGTACTTC
NA,TRBV29-1,NA,TRBJ2-3,CSVESRVRDTQYF,TGCAGCGTTGAATCCAGGGTGCGCGATACGCAGTATTTT
NA,TRBV6-2/TRBV6-3,NA,TRBJ1-1,CASSKTLDGTEAFF,TGTGCCAGCAGTAAGACCCTAGACGGCACTGAAGCTTTCTTT
NA,TRBV5-1,TRBD2,TRBJ2-7,CASSREDPLGEQYF,TGCGCCAGCAGCCGGGAGGACCCCCTAGGCGAGCAGTACTTC
NA,TRBV19,NA,TRBJ2-2,CASRAGRSGELFF,TGTGCCAGTAGGGCAGGGAGGTCCGGGGAGCTGTTTTTT
NA,TRBV21-1,NA,TRBJ2-1,CASSKWGLAGGRNEQFF,TGTGCCAGCAGCAAATGGGGACTAGCGGGGGGGCGGAATGAGCAGTTCTTC
NA,TRBV19,NA,TRBJ2-7,CASAQDRSSYEQYF,TGTGCCTCAGCCCAGGACAGAAGCTCCTACGAGCAGTACTTC
many,TRBV27,NA,TRBJ1-3,CASTTGRGNTIYF,TGTGCCAGCACCACCGGTCGAGGAAACACCATATATTTT
NA,TRBV4-3,TRBD1,TRBJ2-1,CASSQDRTGGNEQFF,TGCGCCAGCAGCCAAGACAGGACAGGGGGCAATGAGCAGTTCTTC
few,TRBV25-1,TRBD1,TRBJ1-6,CASMGEMGQNSPLHF,TGTGCCAGCATGGGAGAAATGGGACAGAATTCACCCCTCCACTTT
NA,TRBV30,NA,TRBJ1-6,CAWSVFRGSYNSPLHF,TGTGCCTGGAGTGTATTCCGGGGCTCCTATAATTCACCCCTCCACTTT
NA,TRBV19,NA,TRBJ1-1,CASSTRLVGWAFF,TGTGCCAGTAGTACCCGACTCGTAGGTTGGGCTTTCTTT
few,TRBV6-2/TRBV6-3,TRBD2,TRBJ2-6,CASSSGGASGANVLTF,TGTGCCAGCAGTAGCGGGGGGGCCTCTGGGGCCAACGTCCTGACTTTC
NA,TRBV6-5,TRBD1,TRBJ1-3,CATLTGVGNTIYF,TGTGCCACCCTAACAGGGGTCGGAAACACCATATATTTT